This T cell receptor gamma chain comes out of a study of γδ T cells in repeated Plasmodium falciparum infection (dated by TCRdb to about 2021). Regarding the study in general: In the natural-infection arm, Malian children exposed to intense seasonal malaria transmission were enrolled and compared against age and gender matched Australian children. Four controlled human malaria infections were administered to several malaria-naive U.S. adults over around 600 days by bites from P. falciparum NF54-infected Anopheles stephensi mosquitoes. Samples were collected from controlled-infection subjects at baseline, immediately before selected infections, and 21 days after each infection. The gammadelta TCR repertoires from Mali were analysed in two ways: cross-sectionally during periods with no transmission, and longitudinally across episodes of acute febrile malaria. The study examined how repeated Plasmodium falciparum infection shapes the human gammadelta T cell repertoire, using natural infection in Mali and controlled human malaria infection.

The research as a whole found: Compared with Australian children, Malian children appeared to have Vdelta2-negative gammadelta TCR repertoires that were more clonally expanded, less diverse and less shared. Analysis of inter-individual variability in gammadelta T cell responses was limited by the small size of the controlled-infection cohort. A highly stable polyclonal repertoire over time and infection, with many inter-individual overlapping TCRgamma sequences, was shown by Vgamma9/Vdelta2+ TCR repertoires. The Malian cohort came from a small rural village of predominantly one ethnic group, limiting generalizability. In Vdelta2-negative, largely Vdelta1+, gammadelta TCR repertoires, repeated controlled infections appeared to drive waves of new clonotype selection.

The CDR3 measures 14 amino acids from cysteine to phenylalanine. The only DNA kept is the CDR3, 42 bases in frame from the first base. The germline V gene encodes CDR1 GITISATS and CDR2 ISYDGTV (reference sequence). The library came from multiplex PCR. Sequencing instrument: Illumina MiSeq. Each sorted gammadelta T cell sample was sequenced for both the TCR gamma (TRG) and TCR delta (TRD) chains. In the paper's pipeline: Repertoire analyses included clonotype tree plots, accumulated frequency of the top 20 clonotypes, diversity index (DI) and D75 metrics. TCRdb processed the public reads again with the CATT caller, after which rows with matching DNA were combined. These V and J calls rely on TCRdb rather than the paper's analysis. The sample table holds some 30,000 gamma-chain clones, of which more than 1.4% were seen once. The leading ten clones occupy 15% to 20% of the sample. Comment on this clone: Its antigen has not been determined. Germline and junction disagree at one end, which may indicate a read error.

Vgamma9/Vdelta2+ and Vdelta2-negative gammadelta T cell populations were flow-sorted from peripheral blood mononuclear cells for bulk TCR repertoire analysis. The V and J genes are TRGV9 and TRGJ1 or TRGJ2. TCRdb offers no J gene call, so here the DNA was matched to germline to obtain one. This sequence originates from a pool of human donors (malaria-infected and uninfected, not separated). The source material was gamma-delta T cells from blood. Read as DNA, the sequence is TGTGCCCTGTGGGAGGAAGATATTAGATATAAGAAACTCTTT. It encodes CALWEEDIRYKKLF.